Below are 4 T cell receptor beta chains sequenced from a single sample in a study of blood T cell repertoires in COVID-19. Produced via immunoSEQ multiplex PCR; TCRdb's table is partial and in-frame only. The sample includes some 120,000 clones, approximately 84% of them seen just once. Sequenced: peripheral blood. The receptors shown here come from a woman aged 55-70 years with acute or convalescent COVID-19.

This clone was seen more than once but under ten times. The V and J genes are TRBV30 and TRBJ1-3; D is uncertain. Looked up from germline, CDR1 is GTSNPN and CDR2 is SVGIG (reference sequence). This CDR3 contains 15 residues. The V end was cut by 1 base, the J end by 0 bases, with 10 bases between. Here the CDR3 DNA reads TGTGCCTGGAGTGACGGCAAGCGCTCTGGAAACACCATATATTTT. Its protein product is CAWSDGKRSGNTIYF.

The chain employs TRBV10-1 and TRBJ2-1; D is unclear. Germline V gene sequence: CDR1 WNHNN, CDR2 SYGVQD (reference sequence). CDR3 length: 15 amino acids. V lost 2 bases, J lost 2 bases, and 10 bases lay in between. The CDR3 here is CASSEGGLTYNEQFF. In DNA form, the CDR3 reads TGCGCCAGCAGTGAGGGCGGATTGACCTACAATGAGCAGTTCTTC.

The chain recombines TRBV2 with TRBJ1-1, with TRBD1 as a possible D gene (6 bases). The CDR3 spans 15 residues. Germline loops: CDR1 SNHLY, CDR2 FYNNEI. Deletions cut 7 bases from V and 3 bases from J, with 18 bases between. The CDR3 reads CASKPVQSGDTEAFF. The CDR3 nucleotides read TGTGCCAGCAAACCCGTCCAATCAGGGGACACTGAAGCTTTCTTT.

The V gene is TRBV11-3, the J gene TRBJ2-5; D ambiguous. This CDR3 spans 14 amino acids. Germline V gene sequence: CDR1 SGHNT, CDR2 YENEEA. The germline V and J ends were trimmed by 5 bases and 4 bases, with 14 bases remaining between them. The CDR3 coding sequence is TGTGCCAGCAGCCCACCAGGTGTCGGAGAGACCCAGTACTTC. Protein: CASSPPGVGETQYF.